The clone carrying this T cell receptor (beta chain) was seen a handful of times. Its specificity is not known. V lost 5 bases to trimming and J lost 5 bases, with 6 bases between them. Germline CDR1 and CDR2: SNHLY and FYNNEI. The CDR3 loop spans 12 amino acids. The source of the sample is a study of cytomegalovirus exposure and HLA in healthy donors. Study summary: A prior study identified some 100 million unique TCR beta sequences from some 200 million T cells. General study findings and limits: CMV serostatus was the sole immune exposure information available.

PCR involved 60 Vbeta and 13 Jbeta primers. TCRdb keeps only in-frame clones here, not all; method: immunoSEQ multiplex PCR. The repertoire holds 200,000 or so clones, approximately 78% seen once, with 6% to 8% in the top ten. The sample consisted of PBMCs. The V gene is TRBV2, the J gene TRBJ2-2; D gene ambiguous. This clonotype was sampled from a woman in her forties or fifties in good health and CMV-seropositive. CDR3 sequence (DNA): TGTGCCAGCAGTCCTGTTACCGGGGAGCTGTTTTTT. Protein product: CASSPVTGELFF.